This entry concerns a single T cell receptor (beta chain). The sample originates from a study of T cell responses to AZD1222 COVID-19 vaccine. Some clones are missing from TCRdb's copy, which holds only in-frame ones; the method was immunoSEQ multiplex PCR. The top ten hold more than 14% of the sample, which has about 120,000 clones, over 85% seen once. The receptor was derived from an adult who received the AZD1222 COVID-19 vaccine. The input for sequencing was peripheral blood, taken 28 days after the second AZD1222 dose.

Written as DNA, the CDR3 is TGTGCCAGCTCACCACTCGGCACAGATACGCAGTATTTT. This translates into CASSPLGTDTQYF. The V gene is TRBV18, the J gene TRBJ2-3, with D unclear. Trimming removed 1 base from V and 1 base from J, with 3 bases in between. The germline CDR1 and CDR2 sequences are KGHSH and LQKENI. This CDR3 spans 13 amino acids.